This T cell receptor (beta chain) was obtained from a study of T cell changes during pregnancy in multiple sclerosis. Germline CDR1 and CDR2: SGHDT and YYEEEE. The V and J ends lost 4 bases and 0 bases respectively, with 5 bases between them. This CDR3 has 13 residues. The assay was immunoSEQ multiplex PCR, and TCRdb's table has in-frame clones only and misses some. This table holds roughly 49,000 clones, around 95% found once. The source is a female donor with multiple sclerosis, enrolled in a pregnancy study. The chain recombines TRBV5-6 with TRBJ2-1; unclear D gene. Sequencing was performed on CD8+ T cells from peripheral blood mononuclear cells, taken in the first trimester of pregnancy. The CDR3 loop is CASSILSYNEQFF. Written as DNA, the CDR3 is TGTGCCAGCAGCATCCTCTCCTACAATGAGCAGTTCTTC. The variable domain in full, completed from reference TRBV5-6 and TRBJ2-1, reads DAGVTQSPTHLIKTRGQQVTLRCSPKSGHDTVSWYQQALGQGPQFIFQYYEEEERQRGNFPDRFSGHQFPNYSSELNVNALLLGDSALYLCASSILSYNEQFFGPGTRLTVL.